This TCR beta chain was profiled in a study of cytomegalovirus exposure and HLA in healthy donors. This clone appeared a few times. What it binds is not known. The CDR3 contains 13 residues. V lost 1 base to trimming and J lost 6 bases, with 9 bases between them. From germline, CDR1 is SGHTA and CDR2 FQGNSA. Primers included in the PCR were 60 Vbeta and 13 Jbeta primers. Assay used: immunoSEQ multiplex PCR; TCRdb lists only in-frame clones, some missing. The data hold 120,000 to 150,000 clones, with approximately 72% observed a single time. Overall study findings and caveats: Association of a missense DCLRE1C variant with TCR beta V- and J-gene trimming was reported in a later analysis. Fewer N-insertions (relative to the approximately 700-donor mean) were reportedly seen in an Asian-associated ancestry cluster in a later analysis.

J is TRBJ1-1 and V is TRBV7-2; D gene ambiguous. This receptor was taken from a woman aged 55-69 years in good health and CMV-seronegative. The specimen was PBMCs. CDR3 bases: TGTGCCAGCAGCTTAGACCAGGTTGCTGAAGCTTTCTTT. Its protein product is CASSLDQVAEAFF.